A selection of T cell receptor beta chains follows, all from one sample in a study of neurological immune-mediated disorders. TCRdb called the 5' RACE reads again in MiXCR, with one record for every CDR3 protein. Of 50,000 or so distinct CDR3 sequences listed, under 30% are singletons. Specimen: PBMCs. Receptor source: a woman aged 70-85 years in good health. Each CDR3 is given with its conserved first and last residue. The D gene is left open where the match is weak. A clone size is listed for some rows: how often the clone was seen (once, few, many), or a class if it is expanded.

clone_size: many; j_call: TRBJ1-2; v_call: TRBV5-1; d_call: -; cdr3_nt: TGCGCCAGCAGCTTCACTGGTTATGGCTACACCTTC; cdr3_aa: CASSFTGYGYTF
clone_size: many; j_call: TRBJ2-3; v_call: TRBV3-1; d_call: -; cdr3_nt: TGTGCCAGCAGTCGCGTGGATACGCAGTATTTT; cdr3_aa: CASSRVDTQYF
clone_size: few; j_call: TRBJ2-5; v_call: TRBV20-1; d_call: TRBD2; cdr3_nt: TGCAGTGCTAGGACTAGCGGCAATGTCCAAGAGACCCAGTACTTC; cdr3_aa: CSARTSGNVQETQYF
clone_size: many; j_call: TRBJ2-5; v_call: TRBV7-2; d_call: -; cdr3_nt: TGTGCCAGCAGCTTCCTCGGATCGGAGACCCAGTACTTC; cdr3_aa: CASSFLGSETQYF
clone_size: many; j_call: TRBJ2-2; v_call: TRBV5-4; d_call: -; cdr3_nt: TGTGCCAGCAGCTTGGACAGGGAAATTGGTGGGGAGCTGTTTTTT; cdr3_aa: CASSLDREIGGELFF
clone_size: many; j_call: TRBJ2-5; v_call: TRBV4-1; d_call: -; cdr3_nt: TGCGCCAGCAGCCGACGACTAGGAAGTCAAGTCGAGACCCAGTACTTC; cdr3_aa: CASSRRLGSQVETQYF
clone_size: -; j_call: TRBJ2-7; v_call: TRBV20-1; d_call: -; cdr3_nt: TGCAGTGCTAGAGAGCCGGCCTACGAGCAGTACTTC; cdr3_aa: CSAREPAYEQYF
clone_size: many; j_call: TRBJ2-7; v_call: TRBV5-1; d_call: TRBD1; cdr3_nt: TGCGCCAGCAGCTCAACCGGGACAGGGACCTACGAGCAGTACTTC; cdr3_aa: CASSSTGTGTYEQYF
clone_size: many; j_call: TRBJ2-5; v_call: TRBV28; d_call: -; cdr3_nt: TGTGCCAGCAGTCCGAAAAAGACAGGGGACCTAGCGGGGTTACAAGAGACCCAGTACTTC; cdr3_aa: CASSPKKTGDLAGLQETQYF
clone_size: few; j_call: TRBJ1-1; v_call: TRBV19; d_call: -; cdr3_nt: TGTGCCAGTAGTAAGGGGGATCCCACTGAAGCTTTCTTT; cdr3_aa: CASSKGDPTEAFF
clone_size: many; j_call: TRBJ1-3; v_call: TRBV7-9; d_call: TRBD1; cdr3_nt: TGTGCCAGCAGCCCCTCCCCGGGACAGGGTGGATTGGACTCTGGAAACACCATATATTTT; cdr3_aa: CASSPSPGQGGLDSGNTIYF
clone_size: -; j_call: TRBJ2-7; v_call: TRBV12-3/TRBV12-4; d_call: -; cdr3_nt: TGTGCCAGCAGTTTAGCGGCAGCTGGTTCCTACGAGCAGTACTTC; cdr3_aa: CASSLAAAGSYEQYF
clone_size: many; j_call: TRBJ2-4; v_call: TRBV12-3/TRBV12-4; d_call: -; cdr3_nt: TGTGCCAGCAGTTTACGGGACACCATAAACATTCAGTACTTC; cdr3_aa: CASSLRDTINIQYF
clone_size: -; j_call: TRBJ2-3; v_call: TRBV24-1; d_call: TRBD2; cdr3_nt: TGTGCCACCAGTGATTTTAGCGGGGGTCCGCTCTCAGATACGCAGTATTTT; cdr3_aa: CATSDFSGGPLSDTQYF